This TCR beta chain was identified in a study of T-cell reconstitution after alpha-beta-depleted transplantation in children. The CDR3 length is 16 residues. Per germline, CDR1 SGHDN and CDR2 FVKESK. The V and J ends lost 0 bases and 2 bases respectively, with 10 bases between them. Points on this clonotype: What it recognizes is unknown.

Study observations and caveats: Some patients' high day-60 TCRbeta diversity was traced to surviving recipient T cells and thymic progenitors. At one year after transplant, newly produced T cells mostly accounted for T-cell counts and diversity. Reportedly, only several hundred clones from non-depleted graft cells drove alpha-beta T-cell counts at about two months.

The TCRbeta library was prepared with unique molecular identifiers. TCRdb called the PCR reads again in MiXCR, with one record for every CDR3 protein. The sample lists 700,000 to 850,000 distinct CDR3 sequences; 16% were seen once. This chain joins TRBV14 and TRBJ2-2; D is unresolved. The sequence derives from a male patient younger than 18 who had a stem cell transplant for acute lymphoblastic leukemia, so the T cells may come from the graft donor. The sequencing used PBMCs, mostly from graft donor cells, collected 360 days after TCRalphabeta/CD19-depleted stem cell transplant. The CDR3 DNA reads TGTGCCAGCAGCCAAGAAAATGGGATAAACACCGGGGAGCTGTTTTTT. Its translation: CASSQENGINTGELFF.